This T cell receptor (beta chain) was observed in a study of blood T cell repertoires in COVID-19. Overall study: The analysed material was cDNA or gDNA that came from T cells, B-cell-depleted T cells, or PBMCs.

Patients of the Seattle cohort, enrolled during active infection, were followed longitudinally. Authors' data handling: Using reference gene primer amplification, nucleated cell counts were estimated. Here immunoSEQ multiplex PCR was the method, and the copy in TCRdb shows in-frame clones only, minus some. The V and J calls and clone size were taken over from that table, and D and trimming were inferred from the DNA. The sample records about 92,000 clones, around 88% being singletons. The CDR3 loop spans 14 amino acids. Germline assignment: CDR1 SGHKS and CDR2 YYEKEE (reference sequence). With V trimmed by 3 bases and J by 9 bases, 6 bases remained unmatched.

The TCR sequence derives from a woman aged 60-75 years with COVID-19, enrolled during active disease. The chain links TRBV5-5 to TRBJ1-6, with 7 bases aligning to TRBD1. Sequencing input: peripheral blood. DNA of the CDR3: TGTGCCAGCAGCTCCCAGGGGGTGGTTTCACCCCTCCACTTT. It translates to CASSSQGVVSPLHF.